This entry features one TCR beta chain sequence. The target antigen is unknown. These data come from a study of shared clonotypes between healthy human individuals. Method: immunoSEQ multiplex PCR; TCRdb's copy keeps in-frame clones and lacks some. The sample carries roughly 1,500,000 clones, approximately 98.5% recorded once. Findings and limits, study-wide: The authors expected sequencing depth to affect clonotype sharing among donors.

The specimen sequenced was naive CD4+ T cells sorted from blood. Subset: CD45RA+ positively selected. The clonotype was recovered from a man aged 25 to 40 in good health.

CDR3 bases: TGTGCCAGCAGCGGCCTCGGGACAGGGATCACCGGGGAGCTGTTTTTT. Its protein product is CASSGLGTGITGELFF. V and J are TRBV5-6 and TRBJ2-2; TRBD1 agrees at 9 bases. V dropped 4 bases and J dropped 4; count of bases not matched to a gene: 8. Germline CDR1 SGHDT, CDR2 YYEEEE. The CDR3 is 16 amino acids.